The rows below give T cell receptor beta chains drawn from one sample of a study of blood T cell repertoires in COVID-19. Profiled with immunoSEQ multiplex PCR; TCRdb holds only in-frame clones, not every one. The table shows 140,000 to 150,000 clones, with roughly 84% occurring only once. Sample: peripheral blood. The source is a man aged 25 to 40 with COVID-19, enrolled during active disease. The CDR3 runs from the conserved cysteine through the conserved F or W. A D gene is named only where the DNA matches it firmly. The listing skips clone size in some rows; elsewhere it reads once, few, many or a size class.

clone_size	cdr3_length	d_call	v_call	j_call	cdr3_aa
-	15	-	TRBV5-1	TRBJ1-6	CASKQSQGRNSPLHF
once	14	-	TRBV10-3	TRBJ1-3	CAIRGGLSGNTIYF
-	13	-	TRBV7-9	TRBJ2-3	CASSATSVDTQYF
once	15	TRBD1	TRBV6-5	TRBJ2-7	CASGQGLGNSYEQYF
-	16	TRBD2	TRBV5-6	TRBJ2-7	CASSQKGTSGKYEQYF
-	15	TRBD2	TRBV18	TRBJ2-1	CASSVMRGSYNEQFF
-	15	-	TRBV25-1	TRBJ2-7	CASSEDGTMSYEQYF
-	16	TRBD1	TRBV15	TRBJ2-2	CATSGGQVGQSGELFF
once	14	TRBD2	TRBV7-2	TRBJ2-3	CASSLSLAVDTQYF
few	14	TRBD1	TRBV5-5	TRBJ2-7	CASSWTGGIYEQYF
-	14	TRBD1	TRBV27	TRBJ2-3	CASSVQGSTDTQYF
-	13	TRBD1	TRBV27	TRBJ1-1	CASRGGVNTEAFF
few	12	TRBD2	TRBV2	TRBJ2-7	CASRLNGREQYF
-	16	-	TRBV5-1	TRBJ2-5	CASSFTGSGVQETQYF
-	15	-	TRBV19	TRBJ1-1	CASSIPTGLSTEAFF
-	14	TRBD1	TRBV11-2	TRBJ2-4	CASSPPGQRNIQYF
-	13	-	TRBV11-2	TRBJ2-5	CASRQRGKETQYF
once	11	-	TRBV6-5	TRBJ2-7	CASSRLGEQYF
-	13	-	TRBV7-3	TRBJ2-7	CASSLGATYEQYF
-	17	TRBD2	TRBV9	TRBJ2-1	CASSVEGGLAGVNEQFF
-	14	TRBD2	TRBV4-1	TRBJ2-1	CASSHGLDDNEQFF
-	14	-	TRBV2	TRBJ2-7	CASSGAVVSDEQYF
-	15	TRBD2	TRBV2	TRBJ2-3	CASSLQLAGVDTQYF
-	11	-	TRBV2	TRBJ2-7	CASRREYEQYF
-	14	-	TRBV7-9	TRBJ1-2	CASSLAGGTYGYTF
-	17	-	TRBV12-1	TRBJ2-7	CASSFLRAGGPEYEQYF
-	13	TRBD2	TRBV24-1	TRBJ2-7	CATSSGTSYEQYF
-	17	-	TRBV21-1	TRBJ2-7	CASSKGPGTSGRHEQYF
-	17	TRBD2	TRBV7-2	TRBJ2-1	CASSSKGLAGTYNEQFF
-	14	TRBD2	TRBV11-2	TRBJ2-7	CASSSQREIDEQYF
-	15	TRBD2	TRBV27	TRBJ2-7	CASSLRAGVSYEQYF
-	13	-	TRBV28	TRBJ1-5	CASVGQNNQPQHF
-	14	-	TRBV13	TRBJ2-2	CASSLISLAGELFF
-	13	-	TRBV28	TRBJ2-5	CASSRGFEETQYF
-	15	-	TRBV14	TRBJ2-3	CASSQYGQITDTQYF
-	14	-	TRBV9	TRBJ2-7	CASSVAGVSSEQYF
-	17	-	TRBV24-1	TRBJ2-6	CATSDPQGSSGANVLTF
once	16	TRBD2	TRBV10-3	TRBJ2-1	CAISGGEGVSYNEQFF
-	16	TRBD2	TRBV27	TRBJ2-1	CASSFRSGRKYNEQFF
-	14	-	TRBV6-5	TRBJ2-7	CASSYGLRGYEQYF
-	15	-	TRBV28	TRBJ1-4	CASSPRSGGREKLFF
-	17	TRBD2	TRBV5-1	TRBJ2-1	CASSLGPSGRALNEQFF
many	14	TRBD1	TRBV5-4	TRBJ1-4	CASSGGDSLEKLFF
-	13	-	TRBV15	TRBJ2-5	CATSVSGQETQYF
-	14	TRBD1	TRBV28	TRBJ1-2	CASSLGQGFYGYTF
few	16	-	TRBV28	TRBJ2-7	CASSSAGTPSSYEQYF
-	15	TRBD2	TRBV5-1	TRBJ2-7	CASSFPTSGSYEQYF
-	16	-	TRBV30	TRBJ2-1	CAWTQGSLSSYNEQFF
-	16	TRBD1	TRBV11-2	TRBJ1-2	CASSLLGLRGDYGYTF
few	13	TRBD1	TRBV14	TRBJ1-1	CASRRQGATEAFF